The sequence of this T cell receptor (beta chain) was determined in a study of coeliac disease. Study details: Coeliac patients had active, refractory type I, or gluten-free-diet-controlled disease. Findings and caveats of the study: Published gliadin-specific TRB sequences appeared in 9 of 18 coeliac samples, 1 of 6 controls. Lamina propria and intraepithelial cell fractions may contain each other's cells. Active celiac intraepithelial and lamina propria samples had lower TRB and TRG clonality than control samples.

For this clone: Its antigen remains unknown.

TCRdb's table, derived via immunoSEQ multiplex PCR, lists solely in-frame clones and lacks some. This repertoire shows roughly 6,800 clones, around 73% found once; its top ten account for around 5.6%. V was clipped by 3 bases and J by 0 bases, with 15 bases between them. This CDR3 contains 17 residues. Per germline, CDR1 SGHDN and CDR2 FVKESK. The chain employs TRBV14 and TRBJ1-3; weak D call: TRBD1 (5 bases). Material for sequencing was lamina propria lymphocytes from the gut. The sequence was obtained from a man younger than 45 with celiac disease. CDR3 sequence reads: CASSQFEGQSSGNTIYF. The CDR3 bases are TGTGCCAGCAGCCAGTTTGAAGGACAAAGCTCTGGAAACACCATATATTTT.